The clone carrying this TCR beta chain was counted at least ten times. Its specificity is not known. A second PCR, run for roughly 6 to 11 cycles, used a sample-barcoded 5' primer plus a J-beta primer mix. One entry per CDR3 protein results from TCRdb running MiXCR on the 5' RACE reads. The sample contains roughly 1 million distinct CDR3 sequences, about 25% of which appear only once. These data originate in a study of blood T cells in healthy people across ages. Study context: Roughly one uniquely barcoded beta molecule per two T cells was captured.

General study findings and limits: Measured against age, TCR beta diversity per million T cells decreased in a roughly linear manner.

There are 15 residues in the CDR3. V trimming: 4 bases; J trimming: 8 bases; junction bases outside the gene matches: 9. Germline lookup yields CDR1 LGHNA and CDR2 YNFKEQ. All donors came from Russia, were Caucasian and healthy, and spanned ages about 6 to 100. These same data were also listed under a study on T cells of mothers and their children.

The specimen was blood. The clonotype comes from a girl aged 2 to 10 in good health. The V and J genes are TRBV4-2 and TRBJ2-1; 9 bases are shared with TRBD2. Written as DNA, the CDR3 is TGTGCCAGCAGCCCGACTAGCGGTGGTAGACATGAGCAGTTCTTC. This encodes CASSPTSGGRHEQFF.